Each of the 4 T cell receptor beta chains below was sequenced from the same sample in a study of blood T cell repertoires in COVID-19. Measured with immunoSEQ multiplex PCR; TCRdb has only the in-frame clones, and not every one. This repertoire shows approximately 250,000 clones, 84% found once; its top ten account for roughly 8.6%. Sequenced input: peripheral blood. These receptors all come from a human donor in a cohort sampled during active COVID-19.

The chain joins TRBV6-5 to TRBJ1-5; TRBD1 matches 9 bases. Trimming cost V 2 bases and J 6 bases; bases outside gene matches: 2. Germline loops: CDR1 MNHEY, CDR2 SVGAGI. The CDR3 is 14 amino acids. The CDR3, as DNA: TGTGCCAGCAGTTACCAACAGGGGGCTCAGCCCCAGCATTTT. It is translated as CASSYQQGAQPQHF.

In its sample, this clone was seen a few times. J is TRBJ1-3 and V is TRBV10-3, with D unresolved. The germline gives CDR1 ENHRY, CDR2 SYGVKD. CDR3 length: 14 amino acids. The V and J ends lost 6 bases and 0 bases respectively, with 9 bases between them. In nucleotides, the CDR3 is TGTGCCATCAGGGACTTGGGCTCTGGAAACACCATATATTTT. Amino acid sequence: CAIRDLGSGNTIYF.

The chain carries TRBV2 and TRBJ2-7; D possibly corresponds to TRBD1 (5 bases). The CDR3 covers 14 residues. Trimming stripped 2 bases from V and 8 bases from J, with 16 bases between. Germline-derived CDR1 and CDR2 are SNHLY and FYNNEI. CDR3 region: CASSEKQVPRKQYF. CDR3 bases: TGTGCCAGCAGTGAAAAACAGGTTCCCCGGAAGCAGTACTTC.

The rearrangement links TRBV4-1 to TRBJ1-6, with a possible D match to TRBD1 (5 bases). CDR3 length: 14 residues. Per germline, CDR1 MGHRA and CDR2 YSYEKL. Trimming left V 0 bases short and J 14 bases short, with 14 bases between. The CDR3 is CASSQDAGRRTLHF. DNA of the CDR3: TGCGCCAGCAGCCAAGACGCGGGACGGCGGACCCTCCACTTT.